The 15 T cell receptor beta chains below come from one sample, sequenced in a study of regulatory T cells in long-lasting Graves disease. CDR3-region Arm-PCR and iRepertoire HTBI primers produced the TCR beta libraries. TCRdb re-called the multiplex PCR reads with MiXCR, one entry per CDR3 protein. The sample records about 220,000 distinct CDR3 sequences, around 19% being singletons. Time point given: newly diagnosed GD, antithyroid drugs for less than 3 months. There was RNA extracted from PBMCs, and the TCR library was made from it. These data were likewise used in another study, on T cells in Graves' hyperthyroidism and ophthalmopathy.

Here the sequenced sample was peripheral blood mononuclear cells (PBMCs), taken at new diagnosis, from a patient treated with antithyroid drugs. The receptors originated from a woman aged 25 to 45 with Graves disease.

This clonotype was recorded at least ten times. This chain connects TRBV24-1 to TRBJ1-5; D possibly corresponds to TRBD1 (5 bases). Germline assignment: CDR1 KGHDR and CDR2 SFDVKD. V lost 2 bases, J lost 2 bases, and 15 bases lay in between. The CDR3 is 17 amino acids. CDR3 region: CATSDSGLKDRNQPQHF. The CDR3 region has the DNA TGTGCCACCAGTGATTCGGGACTCAAGGATCGCAATCAGCCCCAGCATTTT.

This clonotype was detected ten times or more. The J gene is TRBJ1-1, the V gene TRBV30; the D is unclear. V was trimmed by 7 bases and J by 1 base, leaving 16 bases between them. This CDR3 is built from 14 residues. The germline CDR1 and CDR2 sequences are GTSNPN and SVGIG (reference sequence). CDR3 nucleotides: TGTGCCTTAGGCGGACGGACCCGGAACACTGAAGCTTTCTTT. Translating gives CALGGRTRNTEAFF.

In DNA, the CDR3 is TGTGCCAGCAGCTTAGGAGGGGGCCAGTCCTACGAGCAGTACTTC. Translation gives CASSLGGGQSYEQYF. The chain uses TRBV11-2 and TRBJ2-7; 7 bases map to TRBD1. The CDR3 contains 15 residues. Trimming cost V 1 base and J 1 base; bases outside gene matches: 4. Germline assignment: CDR1 SGHAT and CDR2 FQNNGV.

This clonotype was seen repeatedly, ten times or more. The chain has TRBV18 and TRBJ2-5, with unresolved D. Trimming cost V 3 bases and J 4 bases, with 12 bases left between them. The CDR3 has 14 residues. Germline loops: CDR1 KGHSH, CDR2 LQKENI. CDR3 in amino acids: CASSPPGLRETQYF. Written as DNA, the CDR3 is TGTGCCAGCTCACCCCCGGGTTTGCGAGAGACCCAGTACTTC.

On this clonotype itself: The junction shows a germline mismatch at one end, possibly a read error. The chain carries TRBV12-3 or TRBV12-4 and TRBJ2-2, with D perhaps TRBD2 (6 bases). This CDR3 has 15 amino acids. The DNA for the CDR3 is TGTGCCAGCAGTTTAAATACGGGGTCCGCCGGGGGGCTGTTTTTT. Encoded protein: CASSLNTGSAGGLFF.

In this sample, this clonotype turned up many times. V usage is TRBV9 and J usage is TRBJ2-3, with D possibly called TRBD1 or TRBD2 (5 bases each). Trimming took off 0 bases at V and 9 bases at J, with 8 bases between the two ends. Germline V CDR1 and CDR2: SGDLS, YYNGEE. There are 12 residues in the CDR3. CDR3: CASSVVRGTQYF. The CDR3 nucleotides are TGTGCCAGCAGCGTAGTGAGGGGAACGCAGTATTTT.

This clonotype was observed many times. The rearrangement links TRBV20-1 to TRBJ1-4, with 7 nucleotides matching TRBD1. J lost 5 bases, V lost 3 bases, and 9 bases had no gene match. Germline CDR1 and CDR2: DFQATT and SNEGSKA (reference sequence). The CDR3 runs 15 residues. CDR3 amino acids: CSASKAGTENEKLFF. CDR3 coding DNA: TGCAGTGCTAGCAAAGCCGGGACAGAAAATGAAAAACTGTTTTTT.

This clonotype was counted many times. The chain joins TRBV20-1 to TRBJ1-1, with D uncertain. Germline V gene sequence: CDR1 DFQATT, CDR2 SNEGSKA (reference sequence). Trimming took off 5 bases at V and 4 bases at J, with 11 bases between the two ends. The CDR3 is made up of 12 amino acids. CDR3 DNA: TGCAGTGCTCCTTCAAGTGGCACTGAAGCTTTCTTT. Protein: CSAPSSGTEAFF.

This clonotype was detected a few times. The V gene is TRBV6-2 or TRBV6-3, the J gene TRBJ1-4; 9 bases are a match to TRBD1. With 6 bases clipped from V and 3 bases from J, the junction kept 8 bases outside the gene matches. CDR1 and CDR2 (germline): MNHEY, SVGEGT. The CDR3 extends over 16 amino acids. CDR3 nucleotide sequence: TGTGCCAGCAGGGCGAACCGGGACAGGGCTAATGAAAAACTGTTTTTT. Translated: CASRANRDRANEKLFF.

This clonotype appeared many times. The genes are TRBV6-4 and TRBJ1-1; possible D gene TRBD1, 5 bases. The V gene lost 6 bases and the J gene lost 0 bases, with 11 bases spanning the gap. The length of the CDR3 is 14 residues. The germline gives CDR1 MRHNA, CDR2 SNTAGT. In nucleotides, the CDR3 is TGTGCCAGCAGACCGGGACCCCTGAACACTGAAGCTTTCTTT. Protein product: CASRPGPLNTEAFF.

The table lists this clonotype with many counts. The chain joins TRBV2 to TRBJ2-7, with unresolved D. CDR3 length equals 12 residues. V lost 6 bases and J 2 bases, leaving 8 bases between the germline ends. Germline values: CDR1 SNHLY, CDR2 FYNNEI. CDR3: CASSGAAYEQYF. For the CDR3, the DNA is TGTGCCAGCAGCGGCGCCGCCTACGAGCAGTACTTC.

This clonotype was observed many times. The chain employs TRBV5-1 and TRBJ1-1, with 8 positions matching TRBD1. This CDR3 is 13 amino acids long. Per germline, CDR1 SGHRS and CDR2 YFSETQ. Trimming took 4 bases from V and 4 from J; bases not matched to a gene: 3. The CDR3 DNA reads TGCGCCAGCAGCGTTGGGACAGGCACTGAAGCTTTCTTT. Residues: CASSVGTGTEAFF.

A word on this clonotype: A far larger clone is a single base away, which makes a read error likely. The conserved phenylalanine or tryptophan is not found at the CDR3 terminus, so this likely reflects a read error. The chain combines TRBV11-2 with TRBJ2-5, with TRBD2 matching over 10 bases. The junction had 16 bases not matched to a gene; V was cut back by 5 bases and J by 1 base. This CDR3 has 19 amino acids. Germline lookup yields CDR1 SGHAT and CDR2 FQNNGV. CDR3 region: CASSKTSGIPIGLQETQYL. The DNA of the CDR3 is TGTGCCAGCAGCAAAACTAGCGGGATCCCGATTGGGCTCCAAGAGACCCAGTACCTC.

The chain is built from TRBV28 and TRBJ1-5; TRBD1 agrees at 7 bases. CDR1 and CDR2 from the germline V gene are MDHEN and SYDVKM. The CDR3 length is 14 residues. The J segment lost 11 bases and the V segment lost 6 bases, leaving 13 bases of the junction unmatched. DNA for the CDR3: TGTGCCAGCAGAGCAGGACAGGCTCGGGGGGCCCAGCATTTT. Amino acid sequence: CASRAGQARGAQHF.

V gene TRBV10-3 combines with J gene TRBJ1-2; D possibly corresponds to TRBD1 (6 bases). Trimming removed 4 bases from V and 7 bases from J, with 19 bases in between. Germline V lookup: CDR1 ENHRY, CDR2 SYGVKD. The CDR3 has 15 residues. CDR3 bases: TGTGCCATCAGTGTGCGGGGGGCCCCACAGAGTGGCTACACCTTC. The encoded protein is CAISVRGAPQSGYTF.